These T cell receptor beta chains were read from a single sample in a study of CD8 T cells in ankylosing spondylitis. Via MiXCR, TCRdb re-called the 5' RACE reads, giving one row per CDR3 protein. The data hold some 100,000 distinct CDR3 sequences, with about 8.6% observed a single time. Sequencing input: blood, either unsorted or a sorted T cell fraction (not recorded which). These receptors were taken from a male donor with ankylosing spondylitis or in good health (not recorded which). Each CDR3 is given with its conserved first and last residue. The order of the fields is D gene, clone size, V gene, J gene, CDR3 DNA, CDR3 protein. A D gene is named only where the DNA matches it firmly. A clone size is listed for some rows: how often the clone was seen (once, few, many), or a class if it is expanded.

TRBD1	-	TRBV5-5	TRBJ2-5	TGTGCCAGCAGCTTGGCGACAGGGGGGGAGACCCAGTACTTC	CASSLATGGETQYF
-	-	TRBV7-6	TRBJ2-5	TGTGCCAGCAGCTTAGAGGTAGCGGCCCAAGAGACCCAGTACTTC	CASSLEVAAQETQYF
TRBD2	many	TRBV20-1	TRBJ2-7	TGCAGTGCTAGAGATCGGAGCGGGAGGGAGAACGAGCAGTACTTC	CSARDRSGRENEQYF
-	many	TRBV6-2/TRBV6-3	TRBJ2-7	TGTGCCAGCAGTTACGACTCCTACGAGCAGTACTTC	CASSYDSYEQYF
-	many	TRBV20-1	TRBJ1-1	TGCAGTGCTCCCCAGTGGGACACTGAAGCTTTCTTT	CSAPQWDTEAFF
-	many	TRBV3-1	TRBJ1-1	TGTGCCAGCAGCCCTACCCCAGGGATTGAAGCTTTCTTT	CASSPTPGIEAFF
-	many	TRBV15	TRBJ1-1	TGTGCCACCAGCAGGGGGTTTCGGGGGGCTGGTGAAGCTTTCTTT	CATSRGFRGAGEAFF
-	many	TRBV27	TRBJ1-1	TGTGCCAGCACAAGGACTCTTTCATGTTTGGCTTTCTTT	CASTRTLSCLAFF
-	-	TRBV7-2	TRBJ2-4	TGTGCCAGCAGCCCAGGACAATTTCTAGCCAAAAACATTCAGTACTTC	CASSPGQFLAKNIQYF
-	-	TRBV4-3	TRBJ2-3	TGCGCCAGCAGCCCTACGGGGACAGATACGCAGTATTTT	CASSPTGTDTQYF
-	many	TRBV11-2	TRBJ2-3	TGTGCCAGCAGCTTAGATGGAGGGGCGGCCGATACGCAGTATTTT	CASSLDGGAADTQYF
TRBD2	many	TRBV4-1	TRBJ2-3	TGCGCCAGCTCACTGGGGTTAGCGGGGGACCCAACTAGCACAGATACGCAGTATTTT	CASSLGLAGDPTSTDTQYF
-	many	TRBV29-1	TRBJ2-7	TGCAGCGTTGGTTCGTTTTACGAGCAGTACTTC	CSVGSFYEQYF
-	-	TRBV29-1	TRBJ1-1	TGCAGCGTTGCGTTTAGGCAGGGTGGGAGCACCCTACTCTCCATGAACACTGAAGCTTTCTTT	CSVAFRQGGSTLLSMNTEAFF
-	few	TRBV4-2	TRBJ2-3	TGTGCCAGCAGTCTCACGGACACGGATACGCAGTATTTT	CASSLTDTDTQYF
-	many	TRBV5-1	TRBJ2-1	TGCGCCAGCAGCTTGGGAAGGGGTTCTACATTCATTGAGCAGTTCTTC	CASSLGRGSTFIEQFF
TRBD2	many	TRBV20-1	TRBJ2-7	TGCAGTGCTAGAGCAACGGCTAGCGGTACCTACGAGCAGTACTTC	CSARATASGTYEQYF
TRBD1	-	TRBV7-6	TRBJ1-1	TGTGCCAGCAGCTTAGAGGGCAGGGGGCGTGCTTTCTTT	CASSLEGRGRAFF